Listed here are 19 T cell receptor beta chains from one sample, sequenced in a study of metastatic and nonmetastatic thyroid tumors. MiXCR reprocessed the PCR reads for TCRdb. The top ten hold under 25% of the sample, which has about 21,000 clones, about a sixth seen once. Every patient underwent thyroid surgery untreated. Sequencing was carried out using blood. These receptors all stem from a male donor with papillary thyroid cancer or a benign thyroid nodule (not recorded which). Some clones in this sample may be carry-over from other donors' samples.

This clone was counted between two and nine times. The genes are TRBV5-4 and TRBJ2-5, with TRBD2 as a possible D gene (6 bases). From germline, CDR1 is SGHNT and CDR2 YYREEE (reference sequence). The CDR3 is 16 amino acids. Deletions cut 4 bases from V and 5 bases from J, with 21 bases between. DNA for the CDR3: TGTGCCAGCAGCAAAGACAGACGAGGTGGGGGGGAGACCCAGTACTTC. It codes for CASSKDRRGGGETQYF.

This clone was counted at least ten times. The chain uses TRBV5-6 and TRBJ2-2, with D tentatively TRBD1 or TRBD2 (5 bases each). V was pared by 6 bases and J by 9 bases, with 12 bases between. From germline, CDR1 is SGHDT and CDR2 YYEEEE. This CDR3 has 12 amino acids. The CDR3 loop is CASNGAARELFF. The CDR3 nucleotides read TGTGCCAGCAACGGGGCGGCCCGGGAGCTGTTTTTT.

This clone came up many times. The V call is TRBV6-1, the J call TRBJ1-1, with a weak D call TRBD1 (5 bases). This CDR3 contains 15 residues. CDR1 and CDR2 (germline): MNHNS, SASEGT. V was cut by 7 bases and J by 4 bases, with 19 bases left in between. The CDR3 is CASKGGRDFGTEAFF. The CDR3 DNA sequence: TGTGCCAGCAAAGGTGGTCGGGACTTCGGCACTGAAGCTTTCTTT.

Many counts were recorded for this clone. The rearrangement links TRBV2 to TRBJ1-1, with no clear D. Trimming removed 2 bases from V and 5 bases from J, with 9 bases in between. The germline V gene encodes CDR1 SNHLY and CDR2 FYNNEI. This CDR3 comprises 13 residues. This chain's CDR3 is CASSEQVATEAFF. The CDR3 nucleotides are TGTGCCAGCAGTGAACAGGTCGCAACTGAAGCTTTCTTT.

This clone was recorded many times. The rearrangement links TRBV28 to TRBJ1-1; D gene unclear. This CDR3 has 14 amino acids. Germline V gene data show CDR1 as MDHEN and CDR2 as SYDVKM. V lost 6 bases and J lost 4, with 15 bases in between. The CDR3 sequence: CASSPPRGSTEAFF. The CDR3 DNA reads TGTGCCAGCAGCCCCCCACGAGGGAGCACTGAAGCTTTCTTT.

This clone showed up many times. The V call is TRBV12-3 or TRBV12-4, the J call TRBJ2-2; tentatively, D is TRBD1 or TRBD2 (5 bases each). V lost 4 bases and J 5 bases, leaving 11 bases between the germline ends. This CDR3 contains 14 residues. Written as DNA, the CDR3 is TGTGCCAGCAGTTCGAACAGGAGGACCGGGGAGCTGTTTTTT. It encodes CASSSNRRTGELFF.

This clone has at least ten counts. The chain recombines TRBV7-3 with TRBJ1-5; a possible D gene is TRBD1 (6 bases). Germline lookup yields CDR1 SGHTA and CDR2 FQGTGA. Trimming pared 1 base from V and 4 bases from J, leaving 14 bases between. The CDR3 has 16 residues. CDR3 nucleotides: TGTGCCAGCAGCTTAAGGGGGCAGGGGCCGAATCAGCCCCAGCATTTT. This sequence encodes CASSLRGQGPNQPQHF.

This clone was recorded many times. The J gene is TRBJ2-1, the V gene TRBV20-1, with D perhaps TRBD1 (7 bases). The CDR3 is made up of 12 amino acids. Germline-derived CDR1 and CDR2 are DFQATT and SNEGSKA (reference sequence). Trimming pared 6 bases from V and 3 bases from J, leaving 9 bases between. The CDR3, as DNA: TGCAGTGCCCAGGGGGGCTACAATGAGCAGTTCTTC. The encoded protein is CSAQGGYNEQFF.

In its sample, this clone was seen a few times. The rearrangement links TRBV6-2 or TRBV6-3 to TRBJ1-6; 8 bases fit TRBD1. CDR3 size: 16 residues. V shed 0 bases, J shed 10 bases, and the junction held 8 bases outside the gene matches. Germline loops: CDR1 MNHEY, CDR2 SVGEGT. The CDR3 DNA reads TGTGCCAGCAGTTACTCGGTTCAGGGGGCGCGGTCACCCCTCCACTTT. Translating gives CASSYSVQGARSPLHF.

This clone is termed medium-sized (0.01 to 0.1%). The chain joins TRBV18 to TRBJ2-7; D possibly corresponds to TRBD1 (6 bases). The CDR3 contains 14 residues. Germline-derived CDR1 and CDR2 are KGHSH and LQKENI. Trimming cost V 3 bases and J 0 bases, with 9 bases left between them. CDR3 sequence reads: CASSPGQFSYEQYF. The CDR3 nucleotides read TGTGCCAGCTCACCTGGACAGTTCTCCTACGAGCAGTACTTC.

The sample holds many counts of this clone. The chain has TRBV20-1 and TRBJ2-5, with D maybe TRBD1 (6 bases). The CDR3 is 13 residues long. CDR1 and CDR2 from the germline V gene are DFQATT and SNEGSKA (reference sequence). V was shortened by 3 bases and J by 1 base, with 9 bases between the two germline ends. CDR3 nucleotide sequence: TGCAGTGCTAGTGTGACAGGCCAAGAGACCCAGTACTTC. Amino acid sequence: CSASVTGQETQYF.

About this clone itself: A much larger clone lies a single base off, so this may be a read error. The CDR3 DNA reads as TGCAGTGATAGAGCCCAGACTAGAGATACGCAGTATTTT. This codes for CSDRAQTRDTQYF. The gene calls are TRBV20-1 and TRBJ2-3, with a tentative D call TRBD2 (6 bases). The CDR3 extends over 13 amino acids. The V gene's germline CDR1 is DFQATT and CDR2 SNEGSKA (reference sequence).

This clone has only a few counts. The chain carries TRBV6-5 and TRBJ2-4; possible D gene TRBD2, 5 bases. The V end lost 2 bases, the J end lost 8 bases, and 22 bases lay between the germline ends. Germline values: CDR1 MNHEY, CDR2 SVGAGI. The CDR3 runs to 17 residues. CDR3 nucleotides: TGTGCCAGCAGTTACGCAGAGCCTAGTGGGGAGACCTACATTCAGTACTTC. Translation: CASSYAEPSGETYIQYF.

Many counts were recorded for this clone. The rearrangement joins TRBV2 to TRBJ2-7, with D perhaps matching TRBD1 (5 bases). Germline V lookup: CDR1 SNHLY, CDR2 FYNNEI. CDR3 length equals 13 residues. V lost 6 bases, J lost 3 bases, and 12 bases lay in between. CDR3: CASRKAGNYEQYF. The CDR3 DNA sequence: TGTGCCAGCAGAAAAGCAGGGAACTACGAGCAGTACTTC.

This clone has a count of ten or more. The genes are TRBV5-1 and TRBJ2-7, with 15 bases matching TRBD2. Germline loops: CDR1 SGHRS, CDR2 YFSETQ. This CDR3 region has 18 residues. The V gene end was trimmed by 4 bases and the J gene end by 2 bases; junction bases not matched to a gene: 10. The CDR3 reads CASSRGLAGGQGTYEQYF. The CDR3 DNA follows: TGCGCCAGCAGCCGAGGACTAGCGGGGGGGCAAGGGACCTACGAGCAGTACTTC.

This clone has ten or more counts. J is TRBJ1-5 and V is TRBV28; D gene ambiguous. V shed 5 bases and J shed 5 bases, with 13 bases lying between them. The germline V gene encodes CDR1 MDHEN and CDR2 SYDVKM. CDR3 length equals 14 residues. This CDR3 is CASSPRIGYQPQHF. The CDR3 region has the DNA TGTGCCAGCAGTCCCCGAATCGGCTATCAGCCCCAGCATTTT.

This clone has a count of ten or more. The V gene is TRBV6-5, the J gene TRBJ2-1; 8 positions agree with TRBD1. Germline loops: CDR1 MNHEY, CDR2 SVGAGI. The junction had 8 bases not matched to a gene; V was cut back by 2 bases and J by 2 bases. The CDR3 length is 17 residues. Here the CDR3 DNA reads TGTGCCAGCAGTTACGCTGCGAGACAGGGGCCCTACAATGAGCAGTTCTTC. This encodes CASSYAARQGPYNEQFF.

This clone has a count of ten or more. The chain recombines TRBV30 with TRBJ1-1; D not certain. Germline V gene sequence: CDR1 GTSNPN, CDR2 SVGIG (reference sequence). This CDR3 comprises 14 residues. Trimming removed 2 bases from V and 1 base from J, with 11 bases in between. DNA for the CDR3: TGTGCCTGGAGTCGAGAAGCGTCGAACACTGAAGCTTTCTTT. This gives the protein CAWSREASNTEAFF.

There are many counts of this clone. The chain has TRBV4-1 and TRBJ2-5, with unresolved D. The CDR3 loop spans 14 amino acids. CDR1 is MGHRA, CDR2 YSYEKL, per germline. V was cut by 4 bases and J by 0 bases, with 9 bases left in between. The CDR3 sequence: CASSRTEYQETQYF. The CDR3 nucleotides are TGCGCCAGCAGCCGGACGGAATACCAAGAGACCCAGTACTTC.